The T cell receptor (beta chain) under discussion was sequenced for a study of blood T cell repertoires in COVID-19. Across the whole study: The study drew acute and convalescent COVID-19 samples from the United States, Italy and Spain. PBMCs, B-cell-depleted T cells, or T cells were the source of the cDNA or gDNA that made up the material.

This CDR3 contains 14 residues. Trimming cost V 4 bases and J 4 bases; bases outside gene matches: 3. Germline V gives CDR1 SNHLY, CDR2 FYNNEI. Per the authors' pipeline: How many nucleated cells were present was estimated from reference gene primer amplification. Profiling relied on immunoSEQ multiplex PCR, and the TCRdb table lists in-frame clones only, not all of them. That table is the source of V, J and clone size, and D and trimming were worked out from the DNA. The sample has just under 90,000 clones; 72% are singletons. The chain joins TRBV2 to TRBJ1-5, with TRBD1 matching over 8 bases. The source of this sequence is an elderly woman with acute or convalescent COVID-19. The sequencing sample was made of peripheral blood. The CDR3 loop reads CASSVQGGNQPQHF. Here the CDR3 DNA reads TGTGCCAGCAGTGTACAGGGGGGTAATCAGCCCCAGCATTTT.